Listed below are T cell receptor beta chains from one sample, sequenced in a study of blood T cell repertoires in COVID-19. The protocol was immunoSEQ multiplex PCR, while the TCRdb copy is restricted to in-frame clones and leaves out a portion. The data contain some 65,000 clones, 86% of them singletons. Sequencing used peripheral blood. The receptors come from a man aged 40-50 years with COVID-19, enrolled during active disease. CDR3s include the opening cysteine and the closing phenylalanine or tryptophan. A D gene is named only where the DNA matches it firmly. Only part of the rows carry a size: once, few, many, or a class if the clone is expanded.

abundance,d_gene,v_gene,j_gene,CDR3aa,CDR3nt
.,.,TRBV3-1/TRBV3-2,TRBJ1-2,CASSQAVDNYGYTF,TGTGCCAGCAGCCAAGCGGTAGATAACTATGGCTACACCTTC
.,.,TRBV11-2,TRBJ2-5,CASSPPLGSNRETQYF,TGTGCCAGCAGCCCGCCCCTAGGATCAAACCGAGAGACCCAGTACTTC
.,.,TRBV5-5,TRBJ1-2,CASSLNVFGGANYGYTF,TGTGCCAGCAGCTTAAACGTATTCGGAGGGGCCAACTATGGCTACACCTTC
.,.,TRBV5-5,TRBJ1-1,CASRLTENTEAFF,TGTGCCAGCAGATTGACAGAGAACACTGAAGCTTTCTTT
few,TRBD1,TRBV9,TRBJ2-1,CASSPSYRGSYNEQFF,TGTGCCAGCAGCCCCTCGTACAGGGGGTCCTACAATGAGCAGTTCTTC
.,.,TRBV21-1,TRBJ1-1,CASSTTGAFF,TGTGCCAGCAGCACCACAGGGGCTTTCTTT
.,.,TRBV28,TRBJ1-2,CASSLNGPQGYGYTF,TGTGCCAGCAGTTTAAACGGCCCCCAGGGCTATGGCTACACCTTC
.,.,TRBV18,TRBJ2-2,CASSPPGHSNTGELFF,TGTGCCAGCTCACCACCGGGACACTCGAACACCGGGGAGCTGTTTTTT
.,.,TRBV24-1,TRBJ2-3,CATSGDNTDTQYF,TGTGCCACCAGTGGGGACAACACAGATACGCAGTATTTT
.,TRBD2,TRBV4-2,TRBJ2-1,CASSQGLADYNEQFF,TGTGCCAGCAGCCAAGGACTAGCAGATTACAATGAGCAGTTCTTC
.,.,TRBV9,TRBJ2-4,CASSVGPYGSGDIQYF,TGTGCCAGCAGCGTAGGACCCTATGGGAGTGGAGACATTCAGTACTTC
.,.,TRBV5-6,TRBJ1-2,CASSRAGLNRGYTF,TGTGCCAGCAGCCGAGCAGGCCTAAACCGCGGCTACACCTTC